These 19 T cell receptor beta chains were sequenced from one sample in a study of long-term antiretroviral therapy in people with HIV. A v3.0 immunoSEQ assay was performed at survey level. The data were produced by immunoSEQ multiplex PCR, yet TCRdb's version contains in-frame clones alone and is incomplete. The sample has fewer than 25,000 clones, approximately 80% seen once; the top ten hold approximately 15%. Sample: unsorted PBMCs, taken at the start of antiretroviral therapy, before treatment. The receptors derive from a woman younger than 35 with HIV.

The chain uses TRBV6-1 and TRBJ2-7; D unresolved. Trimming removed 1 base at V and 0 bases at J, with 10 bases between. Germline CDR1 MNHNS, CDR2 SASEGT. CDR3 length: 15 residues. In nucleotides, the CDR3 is TGTGCCAGCAGTGAAGGGCCTGGCAGCTCCTACGAGCAGTACTTC. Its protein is CASSEGPGSSYEQYF.

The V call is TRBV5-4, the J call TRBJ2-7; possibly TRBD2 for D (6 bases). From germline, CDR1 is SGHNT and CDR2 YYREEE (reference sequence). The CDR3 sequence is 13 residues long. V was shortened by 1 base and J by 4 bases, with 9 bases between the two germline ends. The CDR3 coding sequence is TGTGCCAGCAGCTTGTTTGGGACTTACGAGCAGTACTTC. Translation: CASSLFGTYEQYF. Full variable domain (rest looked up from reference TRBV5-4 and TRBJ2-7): ETGVTQSPTHLIKTRGQQVTLRCSSQSGHNTVSWYQQALGQGPQFIFQYYREEENGRGNFPPRFSGLQFPNYSSELNVNALELDDSALYLCASSLFGTYEQYFGPGTRLTVT.

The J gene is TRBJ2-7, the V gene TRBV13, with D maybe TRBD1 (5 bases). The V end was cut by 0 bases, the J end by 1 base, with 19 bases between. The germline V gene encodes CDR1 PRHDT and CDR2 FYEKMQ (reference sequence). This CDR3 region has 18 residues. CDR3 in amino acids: CASSLGPRGIGHSYEQYF. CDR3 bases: TGTGCCAGCAGCTTAGGCCCAAGGGGAATAGGCCATTCCTACGAGCAGTACTTC.

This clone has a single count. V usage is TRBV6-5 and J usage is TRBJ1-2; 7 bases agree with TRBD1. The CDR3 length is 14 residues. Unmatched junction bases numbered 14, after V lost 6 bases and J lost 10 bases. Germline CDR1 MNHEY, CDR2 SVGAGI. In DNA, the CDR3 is TGTGCCAGCAGCAGGGACAGCCTGGGTGATGACTACACCTTC. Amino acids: CASSRDSLGDDYTF.

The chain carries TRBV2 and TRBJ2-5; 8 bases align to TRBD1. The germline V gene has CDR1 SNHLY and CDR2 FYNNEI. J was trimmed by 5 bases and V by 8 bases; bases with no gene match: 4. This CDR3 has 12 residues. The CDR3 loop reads CASQGAGETQYF. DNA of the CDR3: TGTGCCAGCCAGGGGGCTGGGGAGACCCAGTACTTC.

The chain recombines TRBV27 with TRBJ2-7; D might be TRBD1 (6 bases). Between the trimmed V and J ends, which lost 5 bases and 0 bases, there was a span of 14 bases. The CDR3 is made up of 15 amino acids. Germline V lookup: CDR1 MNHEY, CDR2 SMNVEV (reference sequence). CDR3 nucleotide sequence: TGTGCCAGCAGTCCCTCTAGGGACACCTCCTACGAGCAGTACTTC. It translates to CASSPSRDTSYEQYF.

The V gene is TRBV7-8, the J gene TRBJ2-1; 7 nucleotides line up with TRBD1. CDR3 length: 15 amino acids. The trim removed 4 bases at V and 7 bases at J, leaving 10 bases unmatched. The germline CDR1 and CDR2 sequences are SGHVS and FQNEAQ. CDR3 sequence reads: CASSSTGSIGNEQFF. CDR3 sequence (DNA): TGTGCCAGCAGCTCGACAGGGAGCATAGGAAATGAGCAGTTCTTC.

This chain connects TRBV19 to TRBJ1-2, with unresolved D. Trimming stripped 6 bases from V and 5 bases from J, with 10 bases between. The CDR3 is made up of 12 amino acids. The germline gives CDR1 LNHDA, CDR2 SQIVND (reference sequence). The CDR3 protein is CASSSYLYGYTF. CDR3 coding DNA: TGTGCCAGTAGCAGTTACCTTTATGGCTACACCTTC. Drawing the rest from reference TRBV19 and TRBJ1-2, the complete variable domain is DGGITQSPKYLFRKEGQNVTLSCEQNLNHDAMYWYRQDPGQGLRLIYYSQIVNDFQKGDIAEGYSVSREKKESFPLTVTSAQKNPTAFYLCASSSYLYGYTFGSGTRLTVV.

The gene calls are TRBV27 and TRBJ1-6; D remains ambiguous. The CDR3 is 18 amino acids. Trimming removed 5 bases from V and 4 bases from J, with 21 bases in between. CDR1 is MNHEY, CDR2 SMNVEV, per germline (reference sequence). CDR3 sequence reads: CASSQYANRWGYNSPLHF. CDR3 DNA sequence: TGTGCCAGCAGTCAATATGCGAACAGATGGGGTTATAATTCACCCCTCCACTTT.

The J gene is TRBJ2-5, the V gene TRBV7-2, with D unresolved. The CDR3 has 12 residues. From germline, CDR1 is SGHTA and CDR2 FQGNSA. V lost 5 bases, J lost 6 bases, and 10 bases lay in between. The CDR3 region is CASSKIEKTQYF. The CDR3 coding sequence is TGTGCCAGCAGCAAGATCGAAAAGACCCAGTACTTC.

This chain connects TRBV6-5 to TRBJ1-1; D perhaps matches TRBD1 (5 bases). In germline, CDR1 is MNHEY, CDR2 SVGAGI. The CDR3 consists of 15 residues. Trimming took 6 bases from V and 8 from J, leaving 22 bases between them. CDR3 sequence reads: CASSPLTGRTHEAFF. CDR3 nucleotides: TGTGCCAGCAGCCCCTTGACGGGACGAACCCACGAAGCTTTCTTT.

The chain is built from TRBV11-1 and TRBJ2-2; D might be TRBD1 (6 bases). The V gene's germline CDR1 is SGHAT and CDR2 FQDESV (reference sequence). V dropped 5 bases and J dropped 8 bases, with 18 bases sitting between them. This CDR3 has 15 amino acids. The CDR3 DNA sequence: TGTGCCAGCAGCCATTACGACAGGAACGCGGGGGAGCTGTTTTTT. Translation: CASSHYDRNAGELFF.

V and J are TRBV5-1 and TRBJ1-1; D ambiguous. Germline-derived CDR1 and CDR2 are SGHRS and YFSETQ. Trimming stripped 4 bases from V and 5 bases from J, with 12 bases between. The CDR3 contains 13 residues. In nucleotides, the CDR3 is TGCGCCAGCAGCAGCGCACCGGGGACTGAAGCTTTCTTT. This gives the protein CASSSAPGTEAFF.

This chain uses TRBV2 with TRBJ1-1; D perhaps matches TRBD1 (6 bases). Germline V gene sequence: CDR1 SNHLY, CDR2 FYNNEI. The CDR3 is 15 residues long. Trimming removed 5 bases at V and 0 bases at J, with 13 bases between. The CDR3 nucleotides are TGTGCCAGCAGTCTACAGGGAGTCATGAACACTGAAGCTTTCTTT. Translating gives CASSLQGVMNTEAFF.

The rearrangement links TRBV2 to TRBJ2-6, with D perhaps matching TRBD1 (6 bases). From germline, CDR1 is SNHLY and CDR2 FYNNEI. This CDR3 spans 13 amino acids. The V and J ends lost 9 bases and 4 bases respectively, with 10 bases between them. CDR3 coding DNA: TGTGCCAGGACAGGTACCGGGGCCAACGTCCTGACTTTC. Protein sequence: CARTGTGANVLTF. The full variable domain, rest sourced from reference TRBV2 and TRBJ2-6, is EPEVTQTPSHQVTQMGQEVILRCVPISNHLYFYWYRQILGQKVEFLVSFYNNEISEKSEIFDDQFSVERPDGSNFTLKIRSTKLEDSAMYFCARTGTGANVLTFGAGSRLTVL.

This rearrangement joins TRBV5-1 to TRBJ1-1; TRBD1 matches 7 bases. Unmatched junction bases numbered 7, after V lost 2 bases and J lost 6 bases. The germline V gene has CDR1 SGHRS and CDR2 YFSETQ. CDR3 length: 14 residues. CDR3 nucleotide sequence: TGCGCCAGCAGCTTCTCGACCGGGACAGCTGAAGCTTTCTTT. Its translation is CASSFSTGTAEAFF.

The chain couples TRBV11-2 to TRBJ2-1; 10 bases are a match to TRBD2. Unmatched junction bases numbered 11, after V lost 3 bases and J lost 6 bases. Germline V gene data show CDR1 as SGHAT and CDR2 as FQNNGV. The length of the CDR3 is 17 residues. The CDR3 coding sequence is TGTGCCAGCAGCTTGGGTGAAAGGAGACTAGCGGGCAATGAGCAGTTCTTC. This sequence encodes CASSLGERRLAGNEQFF.

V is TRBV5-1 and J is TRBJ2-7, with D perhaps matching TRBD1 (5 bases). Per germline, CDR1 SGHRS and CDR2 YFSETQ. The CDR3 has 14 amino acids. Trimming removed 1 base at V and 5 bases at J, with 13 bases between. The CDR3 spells CASSLLAGIDEQYF. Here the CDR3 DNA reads TGCGCCAGCAGCTTGTTAGCAGGGATTGACGAGCAGTACTTC. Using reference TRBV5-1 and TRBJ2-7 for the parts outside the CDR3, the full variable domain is KAGVTQTPRYLIKTRGQQVTLSCSPISGHRSVSWYQQTPGQGLQFLFEYFSETQRNKGNFPGRFSGRQFSNSRSEMNVSTLELGDSALYLCASSLLAGIDEQYFGPGTRLTVT.

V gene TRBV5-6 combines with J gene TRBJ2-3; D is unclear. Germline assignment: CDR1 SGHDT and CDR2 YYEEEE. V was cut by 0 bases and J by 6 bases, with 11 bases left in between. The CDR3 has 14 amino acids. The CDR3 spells CASSLERLADTQYF. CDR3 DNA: TGTGCCAGCAGCTTGGAGAGGCTGGCGGATACGCAGTATTTT.